This is a list of T cell receptor beta chains from one sample in a study of CD8 T cells in ankylosing spondylitis. TCRdb used MiXCR to reprocess the 5' RACE reads, holding one entry per CDR3 protein. Among around 320,000 distinct CDR3 sequences listed, roughly 20% were seen once. The sequenced sample was blood, either unsorted or a sorted T cell fraction (not recorded which). Every receptor here comes from a female donor with ankylosing spondylitis or in good health (not recorded which). Both conserved end residues are part of each CDR3. A D gene is named only where the DNA matches it firmly. Clone size, where shown, is once, few, many, or a class for clones that have expanded.

TRBV29-1	TRBJ1-1	NA	NA	CSVRTGGADTEAFF	TGCAGCGTCCGCACGGGTGGGGCGGACACTGAAGCTTTCTTT
TRBV6-1	TRBJ2-2	NA	few	CASSLRGLDTGELFF	TGTGCCAGCAGTCTAAGAGGATTGGACACCGGGGAGCTGTTTTTT
TRBV25-1	TRBJ1-1	TRBD1	NA	CASSEFGDRAFTEAFF	TGTGCCAGCAGTGAATTCGGCGACAGGGCTTTCACTGAAGCTTTCTTT
TRBV12-3/TRBV12-4	TRBJ1-6	NA	NA	CASTLSSYNSPLHF	TGTGCCAGCACATTGAGCTCCTATAATTCACCCCTCCACTTT
TRBV11-2	TRBJ1-1	NA	NA	CASSSQGRGTEAFF	TGTGCCAGCAGCTCACAGGGAAGAGGCACTGAAGCTTTCTTT
TRBV6-6	TRBJ1-1	NA	NA	CATLKQGSTEAFF	TGTGCCACCCTGAAACAGGGCTCCACTGAAGCTTTCTTT
TRBV20-1	TRBJ2-1	NA	many	CSAFLSSPAYNEQFF	TGCAGTGCCTTCTTATCCTCCCCGGCCTACAATGAGCAGTTCTTC
TRBV10-3	TRBJ2-7	TRBD1	few	CAISRYRDRGPYEQYF	TGTGCCATCAGTCGCTACCGGGACAGGGGACCCTACGAGCAGTACTTC
TRBV12-3/TRBV12-4	TRBJ1-5	NA	few	CASTGGSYQPQHF	TGTGCCAGCACCGGCGGCAGTTATCAGCCCCAGCATTTT
TRBV29-1	TRBJ1-1	TRBD1	few	CSVVTGGRGPAFF	TGCAGCGTTGTGACAGGGGGGCGCGGGCCAGCTTTCTTT
TRBV7-2	TRBJ2-5	NA	few	CASRQTGIETQYF	TGTGCCAGCAGGCAAACAGGGATTGAGACCCAGTACTTC
TRBV6-5	TRBJ2-3	NA	many	CASSYSGELSTDTQYF	TGTGCCAGCAGTTACTCGGGGGAGCTTAGCACAGATACGCAGTATTTT
TRBV20-1	TRBJ2-5	TRBD2	NA	CSVRRPGLAGEETQYF	TGCAGTGTCCGGAGGCCGGGACTAGCGGGAGAAGAGACCCAGTACTTC
TRBV18	TRBJ1-1	NA	NA	CASSPEGLNTEAFF	TGTGCCAGCTCACCAGAAGGATTGAACACTGAAGCTTTCTTT
TRBV28	TRBJ2-1	NA	NA	CASRRGPGRDEQFF	TGTGCCAGCAGGCGAGGCCCCGGACGCGATGAGCAGTTCTTC
TRBV12-3/TRBV12-4	TRBJ2-2	TRBD2	few	CASSLTSGRLGTGELFF	TGTGCCAGCAGTTTAACTAGCGGGAGATTAGGCACCGGGGAGCTGTTTTTT
TRBV29-1	TRBJ2-5	NA	many	CSVEGQIRGTQYF	TGCAGCGTGGAGGGACAGATCAGGGGGACCCAGTACTTC
TRBV10-2	TRBJ2-1	TRBD1	many	CASSGQGAKNEQFF	TGCGCCAGCAGCGGACAGGGGGCGAAGAATGAGCAGTTCTTC
TRBV4-2	TRBJ1-2	NA	NA	CASSQDGASYGYTF	TGTGCCAGCAGCCAAGACGGAGCCTCCTATGGCTACACCTTC
TRBV3-1	TRBJ2-7	NA	many	CASSRGYGTSQQYF	TGTGCCAGCAGCAGGGGATACGGGACCTCGCAACAGTACTTC
TRBV29-1	TRBJ2-1	NA	NA	CSVAQRVYNEQFF	TGCAGCGTTGCTCAGCGAGTGTACAATGAGCAGTTCTTC
TRBV6-5	TRBJ1-2	TRBD1	NA	CASSYGDRGSGYTF	TGTGCCAGCAGTTACGGGGACAGGGGGTCTGGCTACACCTTC
TRBV7-2	TRBJ2-2	TRBD2	NA	CASSKAGAFSSGELFF	TGTGCCAGCAGTAAAGCGGGAGCTTTCTCATCCGGGGAGCTGTTTTTT
TRBV9	TRBJ2-1	NA	NA	CASSVDASPHDEQFF	TGTGCCAGCAGCGTAGACGCGTCACCACACGATGAGCAGTTCTTC
TRBV2	TRBJ2-7	NA	NA	CASSAEESWPYEQYF	TGTGCCAGCAGCGCCGAAGAATCGTGGCCCTACGAGCAGTACTTC
TRBV12-3/TRBV12-4	TRBJ2-2	TRBD1	NA	CASSLQGTAGELFF	TGTGCCAGCAGTTTACAAGGGACAGCCGGGGAGCTGTTTTTT
TRBV4-3	TRBJ2-5	TRBD2	few	CASSQDGLAGRETQYF	TGCGCCAGCAGCCAAGATGGACTAGCGGGAAGAGAGACCCAGTACTTC
TRBV29-1	TRBJ2-7	TRBD2	NA	CSVRTSGTYEQYF	TGCAGCGTGAGGACTAGCGGGACCTACGAGCAGTACTTC
TRBV10-2	TRBJ1-2	NA	NA	CASSERTVDGYTF	TGCGCCAGCAGTGAGAGGACGGTGGATGGCTACACCTTC
TRBV30	TRBJ2-5	NA	few	CAWSGVPGTQYF	TGTGCCTGGAGTGGAGTGCCCGGGACCCAGTACTTC
TRBV5-8	TRBJ1-2	TRBD1	NA	CASSFPGTANGYTF	TGTGCCAGCAGCTTCCCCGGGACAGCCAACGGCTACACCTTC
TRBV5-1	TRBJ2-1	TRBD2	few	CASSSGLAGALASRGNEQFF	TGCGCCAGCAGCTCGGGACTAGCGGGGGCCCTCGCTTCTCGGGGCAATGAGCAGTTCTTC
TRBV12-3/TRBV12-4	TRBJ2-7	TRBD1	many	CASSSGTGGGEQYF	TGTGCCAGCAGCTCCGGGACAGGGGGTGGAGAGCAGTACTTC
TRBV10-3	TRBJ1-2	TRBD1	few	CAITADRGQGYTF	TGTGCCATCACCGCGGACAGGGGGCAAGGCTACACCTTC
TRBV5-1	TRBJ2-5	NA	once	CASSPGAHRETQYF	TGCGCCAGCAGCCCCGGGGCCCACCGGGAGACCCAGTACTTC
TRBV11-3	TRBJ2-1	NA	many	CASSTGPSGEQFF	TGTGCCAGCAGCACCGGTCCCTCTGGTGAGCAGTTCTTC
TRBV7-6	TRBJ2-5	NA	NA	CASSLEGGSGVPAQYF	TGTGCCAGCAGCTTAGAAGGGGGGAGCGGCGTACCGGCCCAGTACTTC
TRBV29-1	TRBJ2-1	NA	many	CSVEGLNEQFF	TGCAGCGTGGAGGGTTTAAATGAGCAGTTCTTC
TRBV11-2	TRBJ2-3	TRBD2	NA	CASSFPLAETQYF	TGTGCCAGCAGCTTTCCACTAGCGGAAACGCAGTATTTT
TRBV28	TRBJ1-1	NA	NA	CASSLGQDLNTEAFF	TGTGCCAGCAGTTTAGGGCAGGACTTGAACACTGAAGCTTTCTTT
TRBV18	TRBJ1-1	TRBD1	NA	CASSRSGTVNTEAFF	TGTGCCAGCTCACGATCGGGGACAGTGAACACTGAAGCTTTCTTT
TRBV3-1	TRBJ2-1	NA	NA	CASSQDGASEQFF	TGTGCCAGCAGCCAAGACGGGGCGAGTGAGCAGTTCTTC
TRBV2	TRBJ1-4	NA	NA	CASSRDLGEKLFF	TGTGCCAGCAGTCGGGACCTAGGGGAAAAACTGTTTTTT
TRBV20-1	TRBJ1-2	TRBD1	few	CSAGDGTGFYGYTF	TGCAGTGCTGGAGACGGGACAGGGTTTTATGGCTACACCTTC
TRBV5-1	TRBJ2-2	TRBD2	NA	CASSLELATGELFF	TGCGCCAGCAGCTTGGAACTAGCGACCGGGGAGCTGTTTTTT
TRBV7-2	TRBJ2-7	TRBD1	NA	CASSLDPGGRNEQYF	TGTGCCAGCAGCTTAGATCCAGGGGGCAGGAACGAGCAGTACTTC
TRBV29-1	TRBJ2-7	NA	NA	CSVPGVTAYEQYF	TGCAGCGTTCCAGGGGTAACTGCCTACGAGCAGTACTTC
TRBV14	TRBJ2-2	NA	NA	CASSQGRVEVGELFF	TGTGCCAGCAGCCAAGGGAGGGTCGAGGTCGGGGAGCTGTTTTTT
TRBV5-6	TRBJ2-7	NA	many	CASSFRYEQYF	TGTGCCAGCAGCTTCCGGTACGAGCAGTACTTC
TRBV20-1	TRBJ1-6	NA	NA	CSARYSVGLHF	TGCAGTGCCCGGTATTCGGTGGGCCTCCACTTT
TRBV15	TRBJ1-1	TRBD1	NA	CATSKTGWNTEAFF	TGTGCCACCAGCAAGACAGGGTGGAACACTGAAGCTTTCTTT
TRBV6-1	TRBJ1-6	NA	few	CASSGTPRGPLHF	TGTGCCAGCAGCGGGACCCCGAGGGGACCCCTCCACTTT